A single sample is the source of the 17 T cell receptor beta chains below, sequenced in a study of metastatic and nonmetastatic thyroid tumors. With MiXCR, TCRdb called clones anew from the PCR reads. The repertoire holds approximately 12,000 clones, with 31% as singletons. No patient received treatment before thyroid surgery. Sequences were obtained from tumor tissue. The receptors stem from a male donor with papillary thyroid cancer or a benign thyroid nodule (not recorded which). Some clones in this sample may be carry-over from other donors' samples.

This clone appeared a single time. The CDR3, as DNA: TGTGCCAGCAGCTTAGGAGGGGGGCGGATTTTGAATGAGCAGTTCTTC. It codes for CASSLGGGRILNEQFF. This sequence joins TRBV11-2 and TRBJ2-1, with D perhaps assigned TRBD1 or TRBD2 (6 bases each). Germline V lookup: CDR1 SGHAT, CDR2 FQNNGV. This CDR3 is built from 16 residues. Between the trimmed V and J ends, which lost 1 base and 7 bases, there was a span of 17 bases.

There are a few counts of this clone. This chain links TRBV6-5 with TRBJ2-1; 12 nucleotides agree with TRBD2. CDR3 length equals 17 residues. Trimming cost V 0 bases and J 4 bases; bases outside gene matches: 4. Germline CDR1 MNHEY, CDR2 SVGAGI. The CDR3, as DNA: TGTGCCAGCAGTTACTCGGCTAGCGGGGGGGTATACAATGAGCAGTTCTTC. This gives the protein CASSYSASGGVYNEQFF.

The rearrangement links TRBV4-1 to TRBJ2-7; D is perhaps TRBD1 (6 bases). This CDR3 spans 14 amino acids. Looked up from germline, CDR1 is MGHRA and CDR2 is YSYEKL. V shed 3 bases and J shed 0 bases, with 9 bases lying between them. This CDR3 is CASSQGAGSYEQYF. Written as DNA, the CDR3 is TGCGCCAGCAGCCAGGGGGCGGGCTCCTACGAGCAGTACTTC.

The chain recombines TRBV27 with TRBJ2-3; D call uncertain. The CDR3 extends over 13 amino acids. Trimming stripped 6 bases from V and 1 base from J, with 8 bases between. Germline V CDR1 and CDR2: MNHEY, SMNVEV (reference sequence). The CDR3 protein is CASSISGTDTQYF. CDR3 bases: TGTGCCAGCAGCATATCGGGCACAGATACGCAGTATTTT.

The CDR3 sequence is CASSVLNREQYF. Here the CDR3 DNA reads TGTGCCAGCAGTGTTCTCAACCGCGAGCAGTACTTC. V and J are TRBV2 and TRBJ2-7; D not resolved. Trimming pared 4 bases from V and 6 bases from J, leaving 10 bases between. Germline CDR1 reads SNHLY; CDR2 reads FYNNEI. The CDR3 length is 12 residues.

V usage is TRBV14 and J usage is TRBJ2-5; D is undetermined. The CDR3 is made up of 11 amino acids. V gave up 1 base and J gave up 5 bases, with 2 bases separating them. Per germline, CDR1 SGHDN and CDR2 FVKESK. This CDR3 is CASSQVETQYF. The DNA of the CDR3 is TGTGCCAGCAGCCAAGTGGAGACCCAGTACTTC.

This clone is termed medium-sized. Different DNA sequences within this sample yield the same CDR3. The chain employs TRBV20-1 and TRBJ1-4, with D possibly matching TRBD1 (5 bases). The CDR3 loop spans 14 amino acids. From germline, CDR1 is DFQATT and CDR2 SNEGSKA (reference sequence). Trimming cost V 2 bases and J 5 bases, with 12 bases left between them. CDR3 coding DNA: TGCAGTGCTAGACCCGACAGAAGAAATGAAAAACTGTTTTTT. The encoded protein is CSARPDRRNEKLFF.

The sample holds one count of this clone. This rearrangement joins TRBV20-1 to TRBJ2-1; TRBD2 agrees at 14 bases. CDR3 length equals 17 residues. Germline values: CDR1 DFQATT, CDR2 SNEGSKA (reference sequence). The V segment lost 5 bases and the J segment 9 bases; nucleotides outside the gene matches: 15. The CDR3 region is CSAEPGLAGVPPVEQFF. CDR3 sequence (DNA): TGCAGTGCTGAGCCGGGACTAGCGGGAGTTCCCCCCGTTGAGCAGTTCTTC.

This clone was seen a handful of times. The V gene is TRBV20-1, the J gene TRBJ2-7, with 10 bases lining up with TRBD1. The CDR3 length is 13 residues. Unmatched junction bases numbered 8, after V lost 8 bases and J lost 4 bases. From germline, CDR1 is DFQATT and CDR2 SNEGSKA (reference sequence). CDR3 nucleotides: TGCAGTTATGTTGGGACAGGGGCTTACGAGCAGTACTTC. Residues: CSYVGTGAYEQYF.

This clone was picked up many times. The V call is TRBV6-1, the J call TRBJ2-5; 8 bases are shared with TRBD2. This CDR3 spans 15 amino acids. Germline trimming cut 6 bases from V and 1 base from J; bases unmatched to any gene: 7. In germline, CDR1 is MNHNS, CDR2 SASEGT. The CDR3 DNA follows: TGTGCCAGCAGCTCGAAGACTAGCGCCCAAGAGACCCAGTACTTC. This codes for CASSSKTSAQETQYF.

In DNA form, the CDR3 reads TGTGCCAGCAGTGAAGGGGCCCAAAATAATCAGCCCCAGCATTTT. Protein: CASSEGAQNNQPQHF. This sequence joins TRBV6-1 and TRBJ1-5; D not certain. The CDR3 is 15 amino acids. Germline V gene lookup returns CDR1 MNHNS and CDR2 SASEGT. V was trimmed by 1 base and J by 4 bases, leaving 11 bases between them.

This clone is classed as medium-sized. This chain links TRBV12-3 or TRBV12-4 with TRBJ2-1, with 13 positions matching TRBD2. J gave up 10 bases and V 3 bases, and 6 bases lay outside the gene matches. The CDR3 extends over 15 amino acids. The CDR3 sequence is CASSFGLAGVREQFF. CDR3 DNA: TGTGCCAGCAGTTTCGGACTAGCGGGAGTCCGGGAGCAGTTCTTC.

By sample share, this clone is medium-sized (0.01 to 0.1%). The CDR3: CASSPRGQGYNEQFF. CDR3 nucleotides: TGTGCCAGCAGTCCCCGGGGACAGGGCTACAATGAGCAGTTCTTC. V is TRBV28 and J is TRBJ2-1; TRBD1 agrees at 9 bases. The CDR3 spans 15 residues. The ends lost 5 bases at V and 3 bases at J; junction bases unmatched: 5. Germline loops: CDR1 MDHEN, CDR2 SYDVKM.

This clone came up many times. This chain uses TRBV5-1 with TRBJ2-5, with 10 bases lining up with TRBD1. The CDR3 runs to 14 residues. V shed 3 bases, J shed 4 bases, and the junction held 3 bases outside the gene matches. From germline, CDR1 is SGHRS and CDR2 YFSETQ. As DNA, the CDR3 is TGCGCCAGCAGCTCAGGACAGGGGGGAGAGACCCAGTACTTC. Encoded protein: CASSSGQGGETQYF.

This clone was recorded at least ten times. The chain is built from TRBV7-3 and TRBJ2-2, with TRBD1 matching 9 bases. With V trimmed by 7 bases and J by 6 bases, 9 bases remained unmatched. Germline loops: CDR1 SGHTA, CDR2 FQGTGA. This CDR3 has 15 amino acids. In DNA form, the CDR3 reads TGTGCCAGCACCAACAGGGGGCAAGGGGCCGGGGAGCTGTTTTTT. Translated, it gives CASTNRGQGAGELFF.

This clone is deemed medium-sized. CDR3 sequence: CASSQSYSTRTDTQYF. CDR3 nucleotides: TGCGCCAGCAGCCAATCGTATAGTACCAGGACAGATACGCAGTATTTT. The chain employs TRBV4-3 and TRBJ2-3; D unresolved. CDR1 and CDR2 (germline): LGHNA, YSLEER. The CDR3 spans 16 residues. Between the trimmed V and J ends, which lost 2 bases and 3 bases, there was a span of 15 bases.

V gene TRBV11-2 combines with J gene TRBJ2-4; 9 positions match TRBD2. This CDR3 contains 19 residues. V was pared by 1 base and J by 0 bases, with 10 bases of the junction left unmatched. CDR1 is SGHAT and CDR2 is FQNNGV in the germline V gene. CDR3 residues: CASSLVGGSGGVAKNIQYF. Written as DNA, the CDR3 is TGTGCCAGCAGCTTAGTAGGTGGTAGCGGGGGAGTAGCCAAAAACATTCAGTACTTC.